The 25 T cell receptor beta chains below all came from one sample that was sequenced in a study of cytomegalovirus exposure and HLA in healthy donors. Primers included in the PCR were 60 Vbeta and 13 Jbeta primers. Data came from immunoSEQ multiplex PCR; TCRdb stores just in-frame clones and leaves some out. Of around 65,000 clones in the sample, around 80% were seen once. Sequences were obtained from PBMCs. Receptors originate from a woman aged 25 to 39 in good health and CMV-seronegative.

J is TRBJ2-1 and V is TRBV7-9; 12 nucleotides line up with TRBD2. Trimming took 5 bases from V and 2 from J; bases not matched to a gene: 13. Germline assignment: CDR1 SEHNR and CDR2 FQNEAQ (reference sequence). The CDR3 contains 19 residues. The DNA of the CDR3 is TGTGCCAGCAGCGAATTCCCGGGACTAGCGGGCCTCCCCTACAATGAGCAGTTCTTC. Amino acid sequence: CASSEFPGLAGLPYNEQFF. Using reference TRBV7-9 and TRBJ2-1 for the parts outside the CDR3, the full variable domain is DTGVSQNPRHKITKRGQNVTFRCDPISEHNRLYWYRQTLGQGPEFLTYFQNEAQLEKSRLLSDRFSAERPKGSFSTLEIQRTEQGDSAMYLCASSEFPGLAGLPYNEQFFGPGTRLTVL.

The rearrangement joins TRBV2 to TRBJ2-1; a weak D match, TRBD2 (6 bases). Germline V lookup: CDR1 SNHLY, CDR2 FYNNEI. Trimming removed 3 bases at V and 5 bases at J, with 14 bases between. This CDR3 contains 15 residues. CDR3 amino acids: CASSEAGLGNNEQFF. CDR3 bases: TGTGCCAGCAGTGAGGCGGGATTAGGTAACAATGAGCAGTTCTTC.

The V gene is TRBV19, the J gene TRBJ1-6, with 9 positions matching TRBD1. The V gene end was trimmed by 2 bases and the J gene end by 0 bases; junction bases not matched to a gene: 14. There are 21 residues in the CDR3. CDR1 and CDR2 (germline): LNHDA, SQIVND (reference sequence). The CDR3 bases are TGTGCCAGTAGTATAATGTCCCGGACAGGGGCCCTGAGCTCCTATAATTCACCCCTCCACTTT. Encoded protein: CASSIMSRTGALSSYNSPLHF.

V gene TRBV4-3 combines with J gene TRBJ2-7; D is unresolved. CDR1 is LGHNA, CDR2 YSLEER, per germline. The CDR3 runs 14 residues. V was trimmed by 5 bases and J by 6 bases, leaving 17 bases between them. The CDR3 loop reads CASSAVRSHPEQYF. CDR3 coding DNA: TGCGCCAGCAGCGCGGTCAGATCTCATCCCGAGCAGTACTTC.

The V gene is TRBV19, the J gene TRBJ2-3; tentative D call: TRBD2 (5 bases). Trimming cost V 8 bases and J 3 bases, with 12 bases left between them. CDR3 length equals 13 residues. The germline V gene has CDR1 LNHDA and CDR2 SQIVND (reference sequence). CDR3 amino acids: CASRLPGTDTQYF. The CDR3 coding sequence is TGTGCCAGTCGTCTCCCGGGAACAGATACGCAGTATTTT.

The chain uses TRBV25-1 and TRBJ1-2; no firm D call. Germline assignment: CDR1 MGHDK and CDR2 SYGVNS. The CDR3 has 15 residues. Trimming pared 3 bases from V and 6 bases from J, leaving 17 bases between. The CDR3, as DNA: TGTGCCAGCAGTGATAGTCCGGAGACGGCGCATGGCTACACCTTC. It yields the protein CASSDSPETAHGYTF.

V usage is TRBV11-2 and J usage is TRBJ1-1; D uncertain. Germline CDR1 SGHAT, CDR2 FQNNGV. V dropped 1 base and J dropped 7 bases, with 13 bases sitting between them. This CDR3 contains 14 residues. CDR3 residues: CASSLGNPPHEAFF. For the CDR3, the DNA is TGTGCCAGCAGCTTAGGTAATCCCCCACATGAAGCTTTCTTT.

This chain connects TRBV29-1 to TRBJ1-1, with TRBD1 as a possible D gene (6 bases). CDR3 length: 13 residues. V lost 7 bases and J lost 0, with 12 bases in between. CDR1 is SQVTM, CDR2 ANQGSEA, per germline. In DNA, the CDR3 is TGCAGCGCCTCAGGACAGATGAACACTGAAGCTTTCTTT. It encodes CSASGQMNTEAFF.

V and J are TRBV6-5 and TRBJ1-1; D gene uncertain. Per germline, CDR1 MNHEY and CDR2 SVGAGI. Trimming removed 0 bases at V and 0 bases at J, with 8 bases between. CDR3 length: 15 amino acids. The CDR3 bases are TGTGCCAGCAGTTACTCTGCCACTTTGAACACTGAAGCTTTCTTT. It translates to CASSYSATLNTEAFF.

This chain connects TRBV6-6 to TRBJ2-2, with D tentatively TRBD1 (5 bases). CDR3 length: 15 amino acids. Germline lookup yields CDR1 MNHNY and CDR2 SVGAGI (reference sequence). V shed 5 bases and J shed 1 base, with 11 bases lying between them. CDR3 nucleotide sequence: TGTGCCAGCAGTCCACTCAGGGTGAACACCGGGGAGCTGTTTTTT. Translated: CASSPLRVNTGELFF.

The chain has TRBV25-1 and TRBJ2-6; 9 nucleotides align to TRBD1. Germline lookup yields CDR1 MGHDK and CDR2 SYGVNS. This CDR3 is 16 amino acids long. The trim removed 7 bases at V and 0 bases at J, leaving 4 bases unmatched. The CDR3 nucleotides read TGTGCCAGCACAGACAGGGGGTTCTCTGGGGCCAACGTCCTGACTTTC. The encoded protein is CASTDRGFSGANVLTF.

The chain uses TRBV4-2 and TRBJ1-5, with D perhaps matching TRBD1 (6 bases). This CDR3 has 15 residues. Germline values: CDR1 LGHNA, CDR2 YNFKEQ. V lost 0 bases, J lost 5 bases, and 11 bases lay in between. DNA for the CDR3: TGTGCCAGCAGCCAAGATGGGAAGGGGGATCAGCCCCAGCATTTT. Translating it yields CASSQDGKGDQPQHF.

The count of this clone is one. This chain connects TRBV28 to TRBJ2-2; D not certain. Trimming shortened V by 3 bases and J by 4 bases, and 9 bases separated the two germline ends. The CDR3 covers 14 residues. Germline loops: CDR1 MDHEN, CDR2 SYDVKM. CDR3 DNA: TGTGCCAGCAGTTTCCCAGGTGTCACCGGGGAGCTGTTTTTT. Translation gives CASSFPGVTGELFF.

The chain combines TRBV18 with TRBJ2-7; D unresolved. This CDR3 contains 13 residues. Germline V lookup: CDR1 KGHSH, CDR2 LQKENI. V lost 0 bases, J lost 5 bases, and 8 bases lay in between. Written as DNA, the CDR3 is TGTGCCAGCTCACCACCGGCATCTGACGAGCAGTACTTC. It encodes CASSPPASDEQYF.

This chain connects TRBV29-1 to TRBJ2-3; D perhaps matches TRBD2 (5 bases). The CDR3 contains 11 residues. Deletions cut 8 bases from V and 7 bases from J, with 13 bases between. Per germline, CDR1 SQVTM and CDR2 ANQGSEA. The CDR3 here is CSSSSSNTQYF. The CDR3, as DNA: TGCAGCAGCTCTAGCTCCAATACGCAGTATTTT.

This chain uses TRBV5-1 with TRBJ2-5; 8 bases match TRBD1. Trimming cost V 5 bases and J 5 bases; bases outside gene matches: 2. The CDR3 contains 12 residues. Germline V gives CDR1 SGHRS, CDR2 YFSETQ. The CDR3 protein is CASRRTGETQYF. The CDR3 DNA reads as TGCGCCAGCAGACGGACAGGGGAGACCCAGTACTTC. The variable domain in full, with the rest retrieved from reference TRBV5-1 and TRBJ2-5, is KAGVTQTPRYLIKTRGQQVTLSCSPISGHRSVSWYQQTPGQGLQFLFEYFSETQRNKGNFPGRFSGRQFSNSRSEMNVSTLELGDSALYLCASRRTGETQYFGPGTRLLVL.

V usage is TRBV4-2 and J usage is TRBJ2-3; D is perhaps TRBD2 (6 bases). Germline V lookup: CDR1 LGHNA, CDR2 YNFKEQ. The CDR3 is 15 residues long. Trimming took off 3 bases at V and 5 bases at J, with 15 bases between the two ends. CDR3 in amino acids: CASSQDPGGLDTQYF. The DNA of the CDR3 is TGTGCCAGCAGCCAGGACCCTGGGGGGTTAGATACGCAGTATTTT.

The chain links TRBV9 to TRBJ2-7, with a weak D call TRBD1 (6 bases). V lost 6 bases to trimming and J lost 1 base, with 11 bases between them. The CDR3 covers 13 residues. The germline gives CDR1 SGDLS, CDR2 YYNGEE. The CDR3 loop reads CASNPQGSYEQYF. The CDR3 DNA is TGTGCCAGCAACCCTCAGGGGTCCTACGAGCAGTACTTC. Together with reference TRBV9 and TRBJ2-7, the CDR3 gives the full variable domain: DSGVTQTPKHLITATGQRVTLRCSPRSGDLSVYWYQQSLDQGLQFLIQYYNGEERAKGNILERFSAQQFPDLHSELNLSSLELGDSALYFCASNPQGSYEQYFGPGTRLTVT.

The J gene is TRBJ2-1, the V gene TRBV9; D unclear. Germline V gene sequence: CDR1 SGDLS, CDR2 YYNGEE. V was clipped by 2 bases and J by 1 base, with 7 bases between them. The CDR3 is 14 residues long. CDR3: CASSVSQSYNEQFF. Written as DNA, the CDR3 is TGTGCCAGCAGCGTTAGCCAATCCTACAATGAGCAGTTCTTC.

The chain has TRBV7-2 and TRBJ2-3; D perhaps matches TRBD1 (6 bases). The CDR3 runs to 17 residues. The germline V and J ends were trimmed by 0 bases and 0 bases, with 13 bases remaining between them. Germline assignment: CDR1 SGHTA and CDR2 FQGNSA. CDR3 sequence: CASSLASGTGSTDTQYF. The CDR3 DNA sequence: TGTGCCAGCAGCTTAGCCTCTGGAACAGGGAGCACAGATACGCAGTATTTT.

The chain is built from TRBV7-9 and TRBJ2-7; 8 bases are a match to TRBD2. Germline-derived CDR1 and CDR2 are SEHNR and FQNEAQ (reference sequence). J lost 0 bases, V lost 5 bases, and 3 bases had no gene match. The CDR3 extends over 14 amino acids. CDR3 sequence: CASSPSGGSYEQYF. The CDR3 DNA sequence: TGTGCCAGCAGCCCAAGCGGGGGCTCCTACGAGCAGTACTTC.

CDR3 sequence reads: CASSPGQGTTYEQYF. CDR3 sequence (DNA): TGTGCCAGCAGTCCAGGACAGGGGACAACCTACGAGCAGTACTTC. This chain joins TRBV6-5 and TRBJ2-7; TRBD1 agrees at 9 bases. The CDR3 consists of 15 residues. V lost 5 bases and J lost 2; bases outside the gene matches: 7. The germline V gene has CDR1 MNHEY and CDR2 SVGAGI.

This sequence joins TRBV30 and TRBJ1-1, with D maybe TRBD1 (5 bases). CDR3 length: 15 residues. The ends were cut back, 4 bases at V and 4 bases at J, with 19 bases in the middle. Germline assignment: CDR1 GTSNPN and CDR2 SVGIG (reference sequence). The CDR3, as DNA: TGTGCCTGGACGTTGGCGGCGGAGGGGACCACTGAAGCTTTCTTT. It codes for CAWTLAAEGTTEAFF.

This chain's CDR3 is CASSQGAGGSEQYF. CDR3 DNA: TGTGCCAGCAGCCAAGGTGCGGGGGGGTCCGAGCAGTACTTC. The chain is built from TRBV4-2 and TRBJ2-7; 9 bases are shared with TRBD2. CDR1 LGHNA and CDR2 YNFKEQ come from the germline V gene. The CDR3 runs 14 residues. V shed 1 base and J 6 bases; nucleotides not matched to a gene: 4.

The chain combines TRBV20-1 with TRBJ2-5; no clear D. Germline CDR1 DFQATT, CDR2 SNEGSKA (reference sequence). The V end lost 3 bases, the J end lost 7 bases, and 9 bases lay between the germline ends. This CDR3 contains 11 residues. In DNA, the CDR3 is TGCAGTGCTAGTACTGAAAGGACCCAGTACTTC. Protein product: CSASTERTQYF.